The rows below give T cell receptor beta chains drawn from one sample of a study of blood T cell repertoires in COVID-19. Clones were sequenced by immunoSEQ multiplex PCR, and TCRdb holds only the in-frame ones, with some missing. The repertoire holds some 160,000 clones, with 85% to 90% as singletons. Input material: peripheral blood. The receptors shown here come from a woman between 65 and 79 years old with acute or convalescent COVID-19. Each CDR3 is given with its conserved first and last residue. Each record gives: CDR3 protein, CDR3 DNA, clone size, J gene, D gene, V gene. The D gene is left open where the match is weak. The listing skips clone size in some rows; elsewhere it reads once, few, many or a size class.

CDR3 protein: CASRRTGGVNEKLFF
CDR3 DNA: TGTGCCAGCCGTCGTACAGGGGGCGTTAATGAAAAACTGTTTTTT
clone size: NA
J gene: TRBJ1-4
D gene: TRBD1
V gene: TRBV4-2

CDR3 protein: CSVNIAGGPNEQFF
CDR3 DNA: TGCAGCGTTAACATAGCGGGAGGGCCCAATGAGCAGTTCTTC
clone size: few
J gene: TRBJ2-1
D gene: TRBD2
V gene: TRBV29-1

CDR3 protein: CASSEYGDRMDRGNEQFF
CDR3 DNA: TGTGCCAGCAGTGAATACGGGGATCGGATGGACAGGGGGAATGAGCAGTTCTTC
clone size: NA
J gene: TRBJ2-1
D gene: TRBD1
V gene: TRBV6-1

CDR3 protein: CASSIAIYEQFF
CDR3 DNA: TGTGCCAGCAGCATAGCGATCTATGAGCAGTTCTTC
clone size: NA
J gene: TRBJ2-1
D gene: NA
V gene: TRBV6-2/TRBV6-3

CDR3 protein: CASSQDPQGGNTIYF
CDR3 DNA: TGCGCCAGCAGCCAAGATCCCCAGGGTGGAAACACCATATATTTT
clone size: NA
J gene: TRBJ1-3
D gene: NA
V gene: TRBV4-1

CDR3 protein: CATSRTGQETQYF
CDR3 DNA: TGTGCCACCAGCAGGACAGGCCAAGAGACCCAGTACTTC
clone size: NA
J gene: TRBJ2-5
D gene: NA
V gene: TRBV15

CDR3 protein: CASSQEEGQGYGYTF
CDR3 DNA: TGCGCCAGCAGCCAAGAGGAGGGACAGGGCTATGGCTACACCTTC
clone size: NA
J gene: TRBJ1-2
D gene: TRBD1
V gene: TRBV4-3

CDR3 protein: CASSLLWAPGQGSYGYTF
CDR3 DNA: TGCGCCAGCAGCTTACTATGGGCCCCGGGACAGGGGAGTTATGGCTACACCTTC
clone size: few
J gene: TRBJ1-2
D gene: TRBD1
V gene: TRBV4-1

CDR3 protein: CASRRTLVYDSPLHF
CDR3 DNA: TGTGCCAGCAGACGTACTTTGGTTTATGATTCACCCCTCCACTTT
clone size: NA
J gene: TRBJ1-6
D gene: NA
V gene: TRBV3-1/TRBV3-2

CDR3 protein: CATRGSVGWGGYEQYF
CDR3 DNA: TGTGCCACCAGGGGGAGCGTGGGCTGGGGAGGGTACGAGCAGTACTTC
clone size: NA
J gene: TRBJ2-7
D gene: TRBD2
V gene: TRBV24-1

CDR3 protein: CASSLQNYGYTF
CDR3 DNA: TGTGCCAGCTCACTCCAGAACTATGGCTACACCTTC
clone size: NA
J gene: TRBJ1-2
D gene: NA
V gene: TRBV18

CDR3 protein: CASSLAGQGSYEQYF
CDR3 DNA: TGTGCCAGTAGTCTAGCGGGACAGGGGTCCTACGAGCAGTACTTC
clone size: NA
J gene: TRBJ2-7
D gene: NA
V gene: TRBV19

CDR3 protein: CASSLNTQPQHF
CDR3 DNA: TGTGCCAGCAGCTTAAACACGCAGCCCCAGCATTTT
clone size: NA
J gene: TRBJ1-5
D gene: NA
V gene: TRBV6-6

CDR3 protein: CASSLTSGLSYEQYF
CDR3 DNA: TGTGCCAGCAGTCTCACTAGCGGCCTCTCCTACGAGCAGTACTTC
clone size: once
J gene: TRBJ2-7
D gene: TRBD2
V gene: TRBV6-5

CDR3 protein: CASSLDSLNEQFF
CDR3 DNA: TGTGCCAGCAGCCTGGACTCTCTCAATGAGCAGTTCTTC
clone size: NA
J gene: TRBJ2-1
D gene: NA
V gene: TRBV11-2

CDR3 protein: CASSPTGTGSLYNEQFF
CDR3 DNA: TGTGCCAGCAGTCCAACCGGGACAGGGAGCCTCTACAATGAGCAGTTCTTC
clone size: NA
J gene: TRBJ2-1
D gene: TRBD1
V gene: TRBV6-6

CDR3 protein: CASTQGGADQETQYF
CDR3 DNA: TGCGCCAGCACCCAGGGGGGCGCGGATCAAGAGACCCAGTACTTC
clone size: NA
J gene: TRBJ2-5
D gene: NA
V gene: TRBV5-1

CDR3 protein: CASSLAGGSYNEQFF
CDR3 DNA: TGTGCCAGTAGCCTAGCGGGAGGTTCCTACAATGAGCAGTTCTTC
clone size: NA
J gene: TRBJ2-1
D gene: TRBD2
V gene: TRBV19

CDR3 protein: CASTPVQGDIYGYTF
CDR3 DNA: TGTGCCAGCACGCCGGTACAGGGAGACATCTATGGCTACACCTTC
clone size: NA
J gene: TRBJ1-2
D gene: NA
V gene: TRBV6-5

CDR3 protein: CASSFNRVDEQYF
CDR3 DNA: TGTGCCAGCAGTTTCAACAGGGTAGACGAGCAGTACTTC
clone size: NA
J gene: TRBJ2-7
D gene: NA
V gene: TRBV12-3/TRBV12-4

CDR3 protein: CASSLGQGTEAFF
CDR3 DNA: TGTGCCAGCAGTTTGGGACAGGGGACTGAAGCTTTCTTT
clone size: NA
J gene: TRBJ1-1
D gene: TRBD1
V gene: TRBV12-3/TRBV12-4

CDR3 protein: CASSQDRGFGGELFF
CDR3 DNA: TGTGCCAGCAGCCAAGACAGGGGTTTTGGCGGGGAGCTGTTTTTT
clone size: NA
J gene: TRBJ2-2
D gene: TRBD1
V gene: TRBV11-2

CDR3 protein: CAWAAWTGGSTGANVLTF
CDR3 DNA: TGTGCCTGGGCCGCCTGGACAGGGGGCAGTACTGGGGCCAACGTCCTGACTTTC
clone size: NA
J gene: TRBJ2-6
D gene: TRBD1
V gene: TRBV30

CDR3 protein: CATSTTGITEAFF
CDR3 DNA: TGTGCCACCAGCACTACGGGTATCACTGAAGCTTTCTTT
clone size: once
J gene: TRBJ1-1
D gene: NA
V gene: TRBV15

CDR3 protein: CASSQQGYEQYF
CDR3 DNA: TGTGCCAGCAGTCAGCAGGGTTACGAGCAGTACTTC
clone size: NA
J gene: TRBJ2-7
D gene: NA
V gene: TRBV6-2/TRBV6-3

CDR3 protein: CASRPPGYGYTF
CDR3 DNA: TGTGCCAGCAGGCCCCCCGGGTATGGCTACACCTTC
clone size: NA
J gene: TRBJ1-2
D gene: NA
V gene: TRBV6-5

CDR3 protein: CASSPGAETQYF
CDR3 DNA: TGTGCCAGCAGCCCGGGAGCGGAGACCCAGTACTTC
clone size: NA
J gene: TRBJ2-5
D gene: NA
V gene: TRBV6-2/TRBV6-3

CDR3 protein: CATSRDRAGTEAFF
CDR3 DNA: TGTGCCACCAGCAGAGATCGGGCAGGGACTGAAGCTTTCTTT
clone size: NA
J gene: TRBJ1-1
D gene: NA
V gene: TRBV15

CDR3 protein: CAIGRDGYTF
CDR3 DNA: TGTGCCATCGGGAGGGATGGCTACACCTTC
clone size: NA
J gene: TRBJ1-2
D gene: NA
V gene: TRBV10-3